The 27 T cell receptor beta chains below were found in one sample sequenced in a study of blood T cells in healthy people across ages. With a J-beta primer mix and a sample-barcoded 5' primer, a second PCR ran about 7 to 12 cycles. TCRdb independently ran MiXCR on the 5' RACE reads; one entry per CDR3 protein. The sample includes around 1,500,000 distinct CDR3 sequences, 28% of them seen just once. What was sequenced was blood. The receptor set was obtained from a woman in her 30s in good health.

The rearrangement uses TRBV29-1 and TRBJ2-7; a weak D match, TRBD2 (5 bases). The germline gives CDR1 SQVTM, CDR2 ANQGSEA. This CDR3 region has 14 residues. The V end lost 8 bases, the J end lost 2 bases, and 19 bases lay between the germline ends. The CDR3 DNA is TGCAGCCTGAGAACACACGGGGAACCCTACGAGCAGTACTTC. Amino acids: CSLRTHGEPYEQYF.

The V and J genes are TRBV18 and TRBJ1-6; D is possibly TRBD1 (5 bases). Between the trimmed V and J ends, which lost 3 bases and 7 bases, there was a span of 10 bases. CDR3 length: 14 residues. Germline lookup yields CDR1 KGHSH and CDR2 LQKENI. The CDR3 nucleotides read TGTGCCAGCTCACCCGACGGGGCGAATTCACCCCTCCACTTT. Translated, it gives CASSPDGANSPLHF.

V gene TRBV11-2 combines with J gene TRBJ2-7, with 8 positions matching TRBD1. V lost 4 bases and J lost 3; bases outside the gene matches: 8. CDR3 length: 15 amino acids. In germline, CDR1 is SGHAT, CDR2 FQNNGV. The DNA for the CDR3 is TGTGCCAGCAGCTCCCCTTCGACAGGGGACTACGAGCAGTACTTC. It codes for CASSSPSTGDYEQYF.

This chain links TRBV3-1 with TRBJ2-2, with D maybe TRBD2 (5 bases). Deletions cut 2 bases from V and 2 bases from J, with 21 bases between. The CDR3 is 19 residues long. Germline CDR1 and CDR2: LGHDT and YNNKEL (reference sequence). CDR3 nucleotides: TGTGCCAGCAGCCAACCCTTCTCTAGAGCGGAGGCCAACACCGGGGAGCTGTTTTTT. Protein sequence: CASSQPFSRAEANTGELFF.

This clonotype appeared a few times. V is TRBV2 and J is TRBJ1-2, with D possibly being TRBD1 (5 bases). The V gene lost 7 bases and the J gene lost 7 bases, with 13 bases spanning the gap. Germline V CDR1 and CDR2: SNHLY, FYNNEI. The CDR3 covers 12 residues. CDR3 nucleotides: TGTGCCAGCACCGGGGGGGTTGCTGGCTACACCTTC. Its protein is CASTGGVAGYTF. Complete variable domain (other parts from reference TRBV2 and TRBJ1-2): EPEVTQTPSHQVTQMGQEVILRCVPISNHLYFYWYRQILGQKVEFLVSFYNNEISEKSEIFDDQFSVERPDGSNFTLKIRSTKLEDSAMYFCASTGGVAGYTFGSGTRLTVV.

This clonotype was observed a few times. A clone one base away is much larger, so this may be a read error. The chain is built from TRBV11-2 and TRBJ2-1; 11 nucleotides align to TRBD2. Germline V gene data show CDR1 as SGHAT and CDR2 as FQNNGV. The CDR3 extends over 14 amino acids. The CDR3 nucleotides read TGTGCCGGCAGCCGACTAGCGGGACACAATGAGCAGTTCTTC. Translated, it gives CAGSRLAGHNEQFF.

The rearrangement uses TRBV3-1 and TRBJ2-2; TRBD2 aligns across 11 bases. Germline V gene lookup returns CDR1 LGHDT and CDR2 YNNKEL (reference sequence). The junction had 15 bases not matched to a gene; V was cut back by 4 bases and J by 8 bases. This CDR3 region has 18 residues. The DNA for the CDR3 is TGTGCCAGCAGCCCCTCACTAGCGGGAGAGATCATGACGGGGGAGCTGTTTTTT. This translates into CASSPSLAGEIMTGELFF.

This rearrangement joins TRBV5-6 to TRBJ2-5; TRBD1 agrees at 8 bases. Trimming took 2 bases from V and 11 from J; bases not matched to a gene: 8. This CDR3 is built from 13 residues. The V gene's germline CDR1 is SGHDT and CDR2 YYEEEE. CDR3 sequence reads: CASSFLDRGEQYF. CDR3 coding DNA: TGTGCCAGCAGCTTCTTAGACAGGGGTGAGCAGTACTTC.

This clonotype was detected a few times. This chain links TRBV5-1 with TRBJ1-2, with 9 bases matching TRBD1. The V gene's germline CDR1 is SGHRS and CDR2 YFSETQ. V lost 4 bases and J lost 2; bases outside the gene matches: 6. The CDR3 length is 15 residues. CDR3: CASSPGTGQNYGYTF. DNA for the CDR3: TGCGCCAGCAGCCCGGGGACAGGGCAAAACTATGGCTACACCTTC.

This chain links TRBV3-1 with TRBJ1-4; D may be TRBD1 (5 bases). Trimming took off 0 bases at V and 12 bases at J, with 5 bases between the two ends. This CDR3 spans 11 amino acids. Germline V gene lookup returns CDR1 LGHDT and CDR2 YNNKEL (reference sequence). The CDR3 bases are TGTGCCAGCAGCCAAGAGGGACAACTGTTTTTT. It yields the protein CASSQEGQLFF.

This chain connects TRBV5-5 to TRBJ2-5; D unclear. The CDR3 has 11 amino acids. Germline V gene sequence: CDR1 SGHKS, CDR2 YYEKEE (reference sequence). V was trimmed by 0 bases and J by 13 bases, leaving 10 bases between them. The CDR3 DNA reads TGTGCCAGCAGCTTGGTTGGGATCCGGTACTTC. It translates to CASSLVGIRYF.

As to this clonotype: One base away lies a much larger clone, so this may be a sequencing read error. This chain joins TRBV5-4 and TRBJ2-3, with a weak D call TRBD2 (5 bases). The ends were cut back, 5 bases at V and 4 bases at J, with 11 bases in the middle. Germline CDR1 SGHNT, CDR2 YYREEE (reference sequence). The CDR3 has 13 residues. CDR3 DNA sequence: TGTGCCAGCAGGTTAGGGAGCGCAGATACGCAGTATTTT. This translates into CASRLGSADTQYF.

The chain links TRBV29-1 to TRBJ1-2; D remains unclear. Germline V CDR1 and CDR2: SQVTM, ANQGSEA. V dropped 6 bases and J dropped 6 bases, with 11 bases sitting between them. This CDR3 region has 11 residues. Written as DNA, the CDR3 is TGCAGCGTCCCGGTGGCCGATGGCTACACCTTC. Translated: CSVPVADGYTF.

This clonotype was found a few times. V is TRBV7-2 and J is TRBJ1-2; 8 nucleotides match TRBD1. Germline loops: CDR1 SGHTA, CDR2 FQGNSA. CDR3 length: 15 residues. The V gene end was trimmed by 6 bases and the J gene end by 8 bases; junction bases not matched to a gene: 14. CDR3: CASSPKQGVGLGYTF. The DNA for the CDR3 is TGTGCCAGCAGTCCAAAACAGGGGGTTGGTTTAGGCTACACCTTC.

This clonotype was seen many times. V usage is TRBV7-2 and J usage is TRBJ2-7; no firm D call. Germline V gene lookup returns CDR1 SGHTA and CDR2 FQGNSA. This CDR3 comprises 14 residues. The V end lost 5 bases, the J end lost 3 bases, and 14 bases lay between the germline ends. The CDR3, as DNA: TGTGCCAGCAGCGACCCAGGCTTCGGCTACGAGCAGTACTTC. Translated, it gives CASSDPGFGYEQYF. The full variable domain, its missing parts supplied by reference TRBV7-2 and TRBJ2-7, is GAGVSQSPSNKVTEKGKDVELRCDPISGHTALYWYRQSLGQGLEFLIYFQGNSAPDKSGLPSDRFSAERTGGSVSTLTIQRTQQEDSAVYLCASSDPGFGYEQYFGPGTRLTVT.

The chain has TRBV5-6 and TRBJ2-5; unclear D gene. From germline, CDR1 is SGHDT and CDR2 YYEEEE. With 1 base removed from V and 5 bases from J, the gap between germline ends came to 12 bases. The CDR3 spans 14 residues. CDR3 bases: TGTGCCAGCAGCTTGCCCCCGTTAAGCGAGACCCAGTACTTC. The encoded protein is CASSLPPLSETQYF.

On this clonotype: This may be a read error, as it is one base from a much larger clone. This chain uses TRBV2 with TRBJ2-7, with 8 bases lining up with TRBD1. Looked up from germline, CDR1 is SNHLY and CDR2 is FYNNEI. The CDR3 spans 15 residues. The DNA for the CDR3 is TGTGCCAGCAGTGAGAGGGCTCAGGGGGCCTACCAGCAGTACTTC. Encoded protein: CASSERAQGAYQQYF. Full variable domain (rest looked up from reference TRBV2 and TRBJ2-7): EPEVTQTPSHQVTQMGQEVILRCVPISNHLYFYWYRQILGQKVEFLVSFYNNEISEKSEIFDDQFSVERPDGSNFTLKIRSTKLEDSAMYFCASSERAQGAYQQYFGPGTRLTVT.

Ten or more counts support this clonotype. The chain recombines TRBV7-6 with TRBJ2-7; 8 positions agree with TRBD1. This CDR3 has 14 residues. J was trimmed by 6 bases and V by 1 base; bases with no gene match: 5. Germline CDR1 reads SGHVS; CDR2 reads FNYEAQ. This CDR3 is CASSLDTGGLEQYF. DNA of the CDR3: TGTGCCAGCAGCTTAGATACAGGGGGGCTCGAGCAGTACTTC. The full variable domain, rest sourced from reference TRBV7-6 and TRBJ2-7, is GAGVSQSPRYKVTKRGQDVALRCDPISGHVSLYWYRQALGQGPEFLTYFNYEAQQDKSGLPNDRFSAERPEGSISTLTIQRTEQRDSAMYRCASSLDTGGLEQYFGPGTRLTVT.

This clonotype was seen only a few times. V and J are TRBV30 and TRBJ2-1; 7 nucleotides agree with TRBD2. This CDR3 region has 15 residues. Per germline, CDR1 GTSNPN and CDR2 SVGIG (reference sequence). V trimming: 3 bases; J trimming: 0 bases; junction bases outside the gene matches: 5. In DNA, the CDR3 is TGTGCCTGGAGATTAGCGGGCCCCTCCTACAATGAGCAGTTCTTC. Translating gives CAWRLAGPSYNEQFF.

The chain has TRBV5-1 and TRBJ1-2; unclear D gene. This CDR3 has 13 amino acids. Trimming took 5 bases from V and 2 from J, leaving 10 bases between them. CDR1 and CDR2 from the germline V gene are SGHRS and YFSETQ. The CDR3 loop is CASRPGENYGYTF. In DNA form, the CDR3 reads TGCGCCAGCAGACCCGGGGAGAACTATGGCTACACCTTC.

This chain uses TRBV12-3 or TRBV12-4 with TRBJ2-1; a possible D gene is TRBD1 (6 bases). The CDR3 length is 17 residues. The V and J ends lost 6 bases and 2 bases respectively, with 20 bases between them. The CDR3 protein is CASRQRQEPTPYNEQFF. The CDR3 DNA follows: TGTGCCAGCAGACAAAGACAGGAACCCACCCCCTACAATGAGCAGTTCTTC.

The CDR3, as DNA: TGTGCCAGCAGTTTAAGTCTCGGGAACTATGGCTACACCTTC. Protein product: CASSLSLGNYGYTF. The chain is built from TRBV12-3 or TRBV12-4 and TRBJ1-2; no definite D call. The CDR3 has 14 amino acids. V was shortened by 2 bases and J by 2 bases, with 9 bases between the two germline ends.

This clonotype was detected a few times. This chain links TRBV4-3 with TRBJ1-5, with unresolved D. The V gene lost 0 bases and the J gene lost 3 bases, with 6 bases spanning the gap. CDR1 and CDR2 (germline): LGHNA, YSLEER. This CDR3 contains 14 residues. Written as DNA, the CDR3 is TGCGCCAGCAGCCAAGACAGTGCCAATCAGCCCCAGCATTTT. It yields the protein CASSQDSANQPQHF.

In its sample, this clonotype was seen a few times. This sequence joins TRBV7-7 and TRBJ1-4; D might be TRBD1 (5 bases). The CDR3 loop spans 15 amino acids. Trimming cost V 5 bases and J 5 bases, with 15 bases left between them. Germline loops: CDR1 SSHAT, CDR2 FNYEAQ (reference sequence). Here the CDR3 DNA reads TGTGCCAGCAGCACCAGCTCGGACAAGAATGAAAAACTGTTTTTT. Translation: CASSTSSDKNEKLFF.

This clonotype was picked up a small number of times. The chain joins TRBV20-1 to TRBJ1-4; D not certain. This CDR3 is 10 amino acids long. The germline V gene encodes CDR1 DFQATT and CDR2 SNEGSKA (reference sequence). CDR3 loop: CMRWREKLFF. The CDR3 DNA follows: TGCATGAGGTGGCGTGAAAAACTGTTTTTT.

In its sample, this clonotype was seen a few times. The chain combines TRBV20-1 with TRBJ2-7; tentatively, D is TRBD1 or TRBD2 (6 bases each). The CDR3 is 14 amino acids. V was shortened by 6 bases and J by 2 bases, with 17 bases between the two germline ends. Germline values: CDR1 DFQATT, CDR2 SNEGSKA (reference sequence). This CDR3 is CSAPWGARAYEQYF. The DNA of the CDR3 is TGCAGTGCCCCCTGGGGGGCGCGGGCCTACGAGCAGTACTTC.

The J gene is TRBJ1-5, the V gene TRBV19; TRBD1 matches at 7 bases. The V segment lost 1 base and the J segment 1 base; nucleotides outside the gene matches: 1. The CDR3 contains 15 residues. Germline V CDR1 and CDR2: LNHDA, SQIVND (reference sequence). CDR3 sequence reads: CASSIVGQSNQPQHF. Here the CDR3 DNA reads TGTGCCAGTAGTATAGTGGGACAGAGCAATCAGCCCCAGCATTTT.